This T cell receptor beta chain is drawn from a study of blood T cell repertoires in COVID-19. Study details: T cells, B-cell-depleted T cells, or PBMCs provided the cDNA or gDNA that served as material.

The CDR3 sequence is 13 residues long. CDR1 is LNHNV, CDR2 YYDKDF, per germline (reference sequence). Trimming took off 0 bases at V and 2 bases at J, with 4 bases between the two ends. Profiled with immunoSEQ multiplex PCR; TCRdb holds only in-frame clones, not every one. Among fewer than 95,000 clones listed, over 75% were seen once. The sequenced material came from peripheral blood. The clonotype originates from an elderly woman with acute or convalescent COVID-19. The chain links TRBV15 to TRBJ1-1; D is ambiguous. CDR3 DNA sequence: TGTGCCACCAGCAGAGATAGTAACACTGAAGCTTTCTTT. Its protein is CATSRDSNTEAFF.